This T cell receptor (beta chain) was identified in a study of cytomegalovirus exposure and HLA in healthy donors. Study results and caveats: When a later analysis was performed, an Asian-associated ancestry cluster reportedly had fewer N-insertions than the roughly 700-donor mean.

Donors likely had unrecorded immune exposures despite being nominally healthy when sampled. On this clone itself: Its specificity is unknown.

It was with 60 Vbeta and 13 Jbeta primers that the PCR ran. Some clones are missing from TCRdb's copy, which holds only in-frame ones; the method was immunoSEQ multiplex PCR. This sample has roughly 170,000 clones, with about four fifths found just once. Germline-derived CDR1 and CDR2 are SGHRS and YFSETQ. The V end lost 1 base, the J end lost 3 bases, and 20 bases lay between the germline ends. CDR3 length equals 17 residues. The source is a man between 18 and 29 years old in good health and CMV-seronegative. The chain joins TRBV5-1 to TRBJ2-7; no clear D gene. Source material: PBMCs. The CDR3 nucleotides read TGCGCCAGCAGCTTGACCATCGGAGAAATCTCCTTCTACGAGCAGTACTTC. It codes for CASSLTIGEISFYEQYF.